The clone carrying this T cell receptor beta chain was counted only a few times. The antigen is undetermined. Trimming cost V 5 bases and J 6 bases, with 13 bases left between them. Germline CDR1 and CDR2: KGHSH and LQKENI. The CDR3 consists of 14 residues. Before treatment, baseline tumor tissue was collected for sequencing. The entry originates in a study of circulating tumor DNA in untreated peripheral T-cell lymphoma. Study results and caveats: Tumor-specific clonotypes: identified in about four fifths of patients, less than 90% of baseline tissues.

The method was immunoSEQ multiplex PCR; TCRdb's version includes in-frame clones alone and lacks a portion of them. The sample yields just under 1,100 clones, around 84% seen once. This TCR was recovered from a human donor with peripheral T-cell lymphoma. V usage is TRBV18 and J usage is TRBJ1-4; D not certain. Sequencing was performed on tumor tissue. The CDR3 DNA reads as TGTGCCAGCTCAGACGTACTAGCTTATGAAAAACTGTTTTTT. Protein: CASSDVLAYEKLFF. Together with reference TRBV18 and TRBJ1-4, the CDR3 gives the full variable domain: NAGVMQNPRHLVRRRGQEARLRCSPMKGHSHVYWYRQLPEEGLKFMVYLQKENIIDESGMPKERFSAEFPKEGPSILRIQQVVRGDSAAYFCASSDVLAYEKLFFGSGTQLSVL.